Following are 20 T cell receptor beta chains from one sample sequenced in a study of T cell repertoires in cytomegalovirus infection. These TCRs' antigens remain unknown. TCRdb analysed the reads with MiXCR anew, one entry per CDR3 protein. The sample records hundreds of thousands of distinct CDR3 sequences, under 35% being singletons. Sequences were derived from cultured PBMCs, sampled from culture after CMV antigen stimulation. All receptors come from a human donor in good health (CMV status not recorded). Some clones in this sample may be carry-over from other donors' samples.

The J gene is TRBJ2-7, the V gene TRBV12-3 or TRBV12-4; 10 bases are shared with TRBD2. CDR3 length: 15 amino acids. V gave up 5 bases and J gave up 8 bases; unmatched junction bases: 12. CDR3 sequence reads: CASSPQREGLRKQYF. In nucleotides, the CDR3 is TGTGCCAGCAGTCCCCAGCGGGAGGGCCTTCGGAAGCAGTACTTC.

This clonotype has more than one count but fewer than ten. This chain links TRBV28 with TRBJ1-2; 11 bases are a match to TRBD1. This CDR3 is 18 amino acids long. Germline V gene data show CDR1 as MDHEN and CDR2 as SYDVKM. J gave up 3 bases and V 7 bases, and 16 bases lay outside the gene matches. The CDR3 sequence is CASKVGWTGGIGDYGYTF. CDR3 DNA: TGTGCCAGCAAGGTCGGCTGGACAGGGGGCATAGGTGACTATGGCTACACCTTC.

The genes are TRBV4-1 and TRBJ1-1, with TRBD1 matching over 8 bases. Germline trimming cut 3 bases from V and 3 bases from J; bases unmatched to any gene: 15. The CDR3 consists of 18 residues. Per the germline V gene, CDR1 is MGHRA and CDR2 is YSYEKL. For the CDR3, the DNA is TGCGCCAGCAGCCAGGCGGACAGGGAAGGATGGACGGACACTGAAGCTTTCTTT. Encoded protein: CASSQADREGWTDTEAFF.

The chain couples TRBV20-1 to TRBJ2-2, with D hard to call. Germline V gene lookup returns CDR1 DFQATT and CDR2 SNEGSKA (reference sequence). The CDR3 has 12 residues. V was pared by 3 bases and J by 7 bases, with 9 bases between. CDR3: CSARDDGGELFF. CDR3 nucleotide sequence: TGCAGTGCTAGGGATGACGGCGGGGAGCTGTTTTTT.

This clonotype has ten or more counts. DNA of the CDR3: TGTGCCAGCAGTCCCGGGCCCTGGCAAGAGACCCAGTACTTC. This encodes CASSPGPWQETQYF. The chain couples TRBV12-3 or TRBV12-4 to TRBJ2-5; D remains ambiguous. The V end lost 5 bases, the J end lost 2 bases, and 12 bases lay between the germline ends. The CDR3 has 14 residues.

The chain has TRBV7-7 and TRBJ1-2, with 8 nucleotides matching TRBD1. This CDR3 has 14 residues. Germline V lookup: CDR1 SSHAT, CDR2 FNYEAQ (reference sequence). The ends lost 5 bases at V and 7 bases at J; junction bases unmatched: 9. CDR3 nucleotides: TGTGCCAGCAGCGTCCAGGGGGCATCGGGTGGCTACACCTTC. This gives the protein CASSVQGASGGYTF.

This clonotype has at least ten counts. The chain couples TRBV7-2 to TRBJ2-5; maybe TRBD2 (6 bases). V lost 1 base, J lost 0 bases, and 15 bases lay in between. The V gene's germline CDR1 is SGHTA and CDR2 FQGNSA. The CDR3 totals 17 residues. DNA of the CDR3: TGTGCCAGCAGCTTAGGGCAGGGACTCAGGTACCAAGAGACCCAGTACTTC. Protein sequence: CASSLGQGLRYQETQYF.

The J gene is TRBJ1-5, the V gene TRBV11-3; D gene uncertain. The CDR3 extends over 9 amino acids. The germline V gene encodes CDR1 SGHNT and CDR2 YENEEA. V was shortened by 10 bases and J by 9 bases, with 7 bases between the two germline ends. CDR3 in DNA: TGTGCCATCAGGAGGCCCCAGCATTTT. It yields the protein CAIRRPQHF.

The gene calls are TRBV7-8 and TRBJ2-3; TRBD2 agrees at 12 bases. After removal of 4 bases from V and 2 bases from J, the junction contained 7 bases not matched to a gene. Germline V gives CDR1 SGHVS, CDR2 FQNEAQ. The CDR3 is made up of 17 amino acids. The CDR3 protein is CASSSNLAGGLTDTQYF. Written as DNA, the CDR3 is TGTGCCAGCAGCTCCAATCTAGCGGGAGGGCTCACAGATACGCAGTATTTT.

This clonotype showed up just a few times. This chain links TRBV14 with TRBJ2-7; D gene ambiguous. V lost 3 bases to trimming and J lost 3 bases, with 3 bases between them. CDR1 is SGHDN and CDR2 is FVKESK in the germline V gene. The length of the CDR3 is 11 residues. CDR3 amino acids: CASSQDYEQYF. The CDR3 DNA reads as TGTGCCAGCAGCCAGGACTACGAGCAGTACTTC.

This clonotype has a handful of counts. V is TRBV5-4 and J is TRBJ1-1, with D perhaps matching TRBD1 (5 bases). The CDR3 covers 15 residues. Germline loops: CDR1 SGHNT, CDR2 YYREEE (reference sequence). V was clipped by 5 bases and J by 3 bases, with 17 bases between them. The CDR3 is CASRVAGRADTEAFF. The CDR3 nucleotides are TGTGCCAGCAGAGTGGCGGGCAGGGCGGACACTGAAGCTTTCTTT.

This chain connects TRBV30 to TRBJ2-1; possibly TRBD1 or TRBD2 for D (5 bases each). The CDR3 is 15 residues long. Trimming removed 4 bases at V and 6 bases at J, with 19 bases between. From germline, CDR1 is GTSNPN and CDR2 SVGIG (reference sequence). The DNA for the CDR3 is TGTGCCTGGAATCCCGGGGCTAGGAACGGCAATGAGCAGTTCTTC. It is translated as CAWNPGARNGNEQFF. Full variable domain (missing parts from reference TRBV30 and TRBJ2-1): SQTIHQWPATLVQPVGSPLSLECTVEGTSNPNLYWYRQAAGRGLQLLFYSVGIGQISSEVPQNLSASRPQDRQFILSSKKLLLSDSGFYLCAWNPGARNGNEQFFGPGTRLTVL.

This chain connects TRBV7-6 to TRBJ2-7; a possible D gene is TRBD1 (5 bases). From germline, CDR1 is SGHVS and CDR2 FNYEAQ. CDR3 length: 14 amino acids. V lost 7 bases, J lost 3 bases, and 16 bases lay in between. CDR3 sequence (DNA): TGTGCCAGCACCCTGGACACTGTCTACTACGAGCAGTACTTC. Amino acid sequence: CASTLDTVYYEQYF.

The chain joins TRBV15 to TRBJ2-7, with 9 bases matching TRBD1. Germline CDR1 and CDR2: LNHNV and YYDKDF (reference sequence). CDR3 length: 16 residues. V was pared by 3 bases and J by 1 base, with 7 bases of the junction left unmatched. CDR3 sequence reads: CATSSAPGTGSYEQYF. DNA for the CDR3: TGTGCCACCAGCAGTGCACCCGGGACAGGGTCCTACGAGCAGTACTTC.

This clonotype was picked up a small number of times. V usage is TRBV7-2 and J usage is TRBJ2-7; the D gene is possibly TRBD2 (6 bases). Between the trimmed V and J ends, which lost 4 bases and 2 bases, there was a span of 15 bases. Germline V gene sequence: CDR1 SGHTA, CDR2 FQGNSA. This CDR3 has 15 residues. CDR3 nucleotide sequence: TGTGCCAGCAGCTCCCAGGCGCTAGCGACCTACGAGCAGTACTTC. This encodes CASSSQALATYEQYF.

This clonotype has only a few counts. The chain combines TRBV7-6 with TRBJ2-7, with D possibly called TRBD1 or TRBD2 (5 bases each). Trimming left V 5 bases short and J 5 bases short, with 13 bases between. Germline loops: CDR1 SGHVS, CDR2 FNYEAQ. The CDR3 is made up of 13 amino acids. CDR3 DNA: TGTGCCAGCAGCCCTTCGAGGGGCGACGAGCAGTACTTC. It yields the protein CASSPSRGDEQYF.

The chain joins TRBV19 to TRBJ1-2, with TRBD1 matching 12 bases. Looked up from germline, CDR1 is LNHDA and CDR2 is SQIVND (reference sequence). The ends lost 5 bases at V and 8 bases at J; junction bases unmatched: 9. The CDR3 sequence is 15 residues long. The CDR3 sequence: CASSPRGQGARGYTF. CDR3 nucleotides: TGTGCCAGTAGTCCCCGGGGACAGGGGGCTAGGGGCTACACCTTC. Combining the CDR3 with reference TRBV19 and TRBJ1-2 gives the whole variable domain DGGITQSPKYLFRKEGQNVTLSCEQNLNHDAMYWYRQDPGQGLRLIYYSQIVNDFQKGDIAEGYSVSREKKESFPLTVTSAQKNPTAFYLCASSPRGQGARGYTFGSGTRLTVV.

This clonotype is medium-sized in the sample. CDR3 loop: CASSLLGLAGVETQYF. Written as DNA, the CDR3 is TGTGCCAGCAGCCTGCTAGGACTAGCGGGAGTTGAGACCCAGTACTTC. The gene calls are TRBV7-2 and TRBJ2-5; the match to TRBD2 covers 13 bases. The CDR3 runs to 16 residues. J gave up 5 bases and V 5 bases, and 8 bases lay outside the gene matches. Germline-derived CDR1 and CDR2 are SGHTA and FQGNSA.

The J gene is TRBJ2-6, the V gene TRBV7-9; unclear D gene. Germline CDR1 reads SEHNR; CDR2 reads FQNEAQ (reference sequence). The CDR3 sequence is 15 residues long. The V end was cut by 5 bases, the J end by 1 base, with 9 bases between. CDR3 sequence: CASSPVASGANVLTF. The CDR3 DNA reads as TGTGCCAGCAGCCCAGTCGCGTCTGGGGCCAACGTCCTGACTTTC. The whole variable domain, remainder taken from reference TRBV7-9 and TRBJ2-6, is DTGVSQNPRHKITKRGQNVTFRCDPISEHNRLYWYRQTLGQGPEFLTYFQNEAQLEKSRLLSDRFSAERPKGSFSTLEIQRTEQGDSAMYLCASSPVASGANVLTFGAGSRLTVL.

The V and J genes are TRBV14 and TRBJ1-3, with 8 positions matching TRBD1. The CDR3 covers 17 residues. Per the germline V gene, CDR1 is SGHDN and CDR2 is FVKESK. V lost 4 bases to trimming and J lost 0 bases; unmatched junction nucleotides: 8. Here the CDR3 DNA reads TGTGCCAGCAGCCCCAGACAGGGGACTTTCTCTGGAAACACCATATATTTT. Its protein is CASSPRQGTFSGNTIYF.